What follows describes a single TCR beta chain. The CDR3 consists of 12 residues. The V gene's germline CDR1 is SGHTA and CDR2 FQGNSA. V was shortened by 5 bases and J by 16 bases, with 17 bases between the two germline ends. The sample is drawn from a study of blood T cell repertoires in COVID-19. At the level of the study: Sites across the United States, Italy and Spain contributed samples from acute and convalescent COVID-19. In each case, the material was cDNA or gDNA derived from T cells, B-cell-depleted T cells, or PBMCs.

As originally analysed: Amplified reference gene primers provided the basis for estimating nucleated cell counts. Repertoires were generated with immunoSEQ multiplex PCR, while TCRdb's copy carries only in-frame clones and drops some. The V and J calls and clone size were taken over from that table, and D and trimming were inferred from the DNA. The sample records about 120,000 clones, roughly 90% being singletons. What was sequenced was peripheral blood. The sequence was collected from a man aged 50 to 60 with active COVID-19. The chain carries TRBV7-2 and TRBJ2-2; no definite D call. DNA of the CDR3: TGTGCCAGCAGCCCTCCGGGTCCACACCCGTTTTTT. Amino acids: CASSPPGPHPFF.